This T cell receptor beta chain was identified during a study of blood T cell repertoires in COVID-19. Overall study context: COVID-19 samples from acute and convalescent phases originated in the United States, Italy and Spain. T cells, B-cell-depleted T cells, or PBMCs provided the cDNA or gDNA that served as material.

In the original processing: How many nucleated cells were present was estimated from reference gene primer amplification. The assay was immunoSEQ multiplex PCR, and TCRdb's table has in-frame clones only and misses some. Clonal size and the V and J genes are those of that table, whereas D and trimming came from the DNA. This table has approximately 200,000 clones, 94% appearing once. Seattle patients were enrolled while actively infected and followed longitudinally. The sequence came from a young man with COVID-19, enrolled during active disease. Sequenced: peripheral blood.

DNA for the CDR3: TGTGCCAGCAGTGAAGGACAGTTTAATCAGCCCCAGCATTTT. This gives the protein CASSEGQFNQPQHF. The V gene is TRBV2, the J gene TRBJ1-5; tentatively, D is TRBD1 (5 bases). Trimming cost V 1 base and J 4 bases, with 8 bases left between them. CDR1 SNHLY and CDR2 FYNNEI come from the germline V gene. This CDR3 has 14 amino acids.